This record looks at one T cell receptor (beta chain) sequence and its context. This receptor's antigen is unknown. No qualities accompany the bases; no much larger clone lies one base away. This specimen comes from a study of blood T cell repertoires in COVID-19 (dated by TCRdb to about 2020). In the study overall: The collaborator samples originated in the United States, Italy and Spain and spanned the acute and convalescent phases of COVID-19. The material from the prospective study consisted of cDNA or gDNA derived from T cells, B-cell-depleted T cells, or PBMCs. Deeply sampled blood TCRbeta repertoires from subjects exposed to, actively infected with, or recovered from COVID-19 were included in the dataset. The repertoires were released in a freely available public database intended as a resource for research on the immune response to SARS-CoV-2. The samples were drawn from the first 160 participants of the ongoing ImmuneRACE study and from roughly 1,300 subjects provided by 6 global collaborators. The sample metadata nearly always contained a de-identified subject ID, COVID-19 status, age in years and sex. Where available, HLA class I and class II types were taken from metadata supplied by the sample provider and were not determined by assay-based typing.

One collaborating source in Seattle enrolled patients during active infection and followed them longitudinally through the course of disease. Collaborating institutions collected whole blood in K2EDTA tubes following their own protocols. Collaborator samples were shipped for TCRbeta analysis as frozen whole blood, isolated PBMCs, or DNA extracted from either sample type. TCRbeta CDR3 regions were amplified from genomic DNA by means of the immunoSEQ Assay, a bias-controlled multiplex PCR. Concerning the study's data processing: The number of nucleated cells in each sample was estimated by amplification of reference gene primers within the assay. Sequence reads were collapsed and filtered to measure the absolute abundance of every unique TCRbeta CDR3 rearrangement. For each sample, productive Simpson clonality was calculated as the square root of Simpson's diversity index across productive rearrangements. The clones in this table, taken by TCRdb from immuneACCESS, are in-frame only. Not every clone is retained; where verified, under half of the shortfall comes from an unresolved V gene, and the cause of the rest is unknown. The DNA was the basis for D and trimming; V, J and clone size are from that table. For this sample the table gives 55,000 to 75,000 clones, of which approximately 84% were detected only once. 9.6% of the sample is held by the ten biggest clonotypes.

The germline V and J ends show losses of 4 bases and 2 bases respectively, and no gene match explains 8 bases of the junction. Its CDR3 holds 16 amino acids, cysteine through phenylalanine. This entry keeps only the CDR3 DNA: 48 bases, framed from base 1. Sequences SGHRS (CDR1) and YFSETQ (CDR2) are obtained from the germline V gene. Study-wide conclusions, independent of this receptor: Clinical and demographic metadata were provided uncurated, with the amount varying by source and participant.

Specimen: peripheral blood. The TCR originated in an older man with COVID-19, enrolled during active disease. The sequence links TRBV5-1 to TRBJ1-3, with 8 bases matching TRBD1. The CDR3 has the sequence CASSATQGAAGNTIYF. The bases read TGCGCCAGCAGCGCCACTCAGGGGGCCGCTGGAAACACCATATATTTT.